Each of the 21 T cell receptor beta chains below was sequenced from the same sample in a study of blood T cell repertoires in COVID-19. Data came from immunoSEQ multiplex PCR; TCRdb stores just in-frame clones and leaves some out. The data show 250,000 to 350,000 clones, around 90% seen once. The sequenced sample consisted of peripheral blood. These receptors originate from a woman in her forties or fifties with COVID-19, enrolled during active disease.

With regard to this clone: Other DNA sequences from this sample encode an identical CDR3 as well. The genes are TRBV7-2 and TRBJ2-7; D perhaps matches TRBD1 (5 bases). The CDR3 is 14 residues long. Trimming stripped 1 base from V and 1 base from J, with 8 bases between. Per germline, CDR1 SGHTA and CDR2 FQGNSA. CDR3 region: CASSLGPGSYEQYF. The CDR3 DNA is TGTGCCAGCAGCTTAGGTCCAGGGTCCTACGAGCAGTACTTC.

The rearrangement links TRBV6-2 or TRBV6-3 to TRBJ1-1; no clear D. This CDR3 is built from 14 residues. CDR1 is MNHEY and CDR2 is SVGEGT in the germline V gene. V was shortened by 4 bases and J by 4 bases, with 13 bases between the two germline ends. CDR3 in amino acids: CASSLGPGVTEAFF. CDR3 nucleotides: TGTGCCAGCAGTTTAGGCCCGGGAGTCACTGAAGCTTTCTTT.

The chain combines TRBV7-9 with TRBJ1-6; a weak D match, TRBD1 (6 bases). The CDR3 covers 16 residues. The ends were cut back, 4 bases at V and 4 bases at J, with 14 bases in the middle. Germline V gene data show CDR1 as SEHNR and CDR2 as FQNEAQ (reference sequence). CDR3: CASSWGQGFYNSPLHF. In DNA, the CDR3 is TGTGCCAGCAGCTGGGGCCAGGGGTTTTATAATTCACCCCTCCACTTT.

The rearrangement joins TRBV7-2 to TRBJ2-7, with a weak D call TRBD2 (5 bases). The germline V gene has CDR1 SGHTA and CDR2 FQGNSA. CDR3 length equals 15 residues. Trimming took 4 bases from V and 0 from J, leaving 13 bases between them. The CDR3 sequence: CASSSWTPRSYEQYF. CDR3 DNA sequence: TGTGCCAGCAGCTCGTGGACTCCCCGCTCCTACGAGCAGTACTTC.

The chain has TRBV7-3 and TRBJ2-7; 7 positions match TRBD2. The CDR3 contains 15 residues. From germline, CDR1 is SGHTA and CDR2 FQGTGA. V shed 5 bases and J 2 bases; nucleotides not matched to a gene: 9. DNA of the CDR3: TGTGCCAGCAGCCCTCAAGCGGGAAGACCCTACGAGCAGTACTTC. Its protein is CASSPQAGRPYEQYF. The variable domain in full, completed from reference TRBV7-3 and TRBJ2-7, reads GAGVSQTPSNKVTEKGKYVELRCDPISGHTALYWYRQSLGQGPEFLIYFQGTGAADDSGLPNDRFFAVRPEGSVSTLKIQRTERGDSAVYLCASSPQAGRPYEQYFGPGTRLTVT.

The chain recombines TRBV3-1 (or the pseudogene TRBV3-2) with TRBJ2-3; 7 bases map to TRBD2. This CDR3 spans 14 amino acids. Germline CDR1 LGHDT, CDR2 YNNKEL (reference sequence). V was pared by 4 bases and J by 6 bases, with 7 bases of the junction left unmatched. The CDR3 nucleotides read TGTGCCAGCAGCCGTAAGGCTAGCGGCGATACGCAGTATTTT. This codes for CASSRKASGDTQYF.

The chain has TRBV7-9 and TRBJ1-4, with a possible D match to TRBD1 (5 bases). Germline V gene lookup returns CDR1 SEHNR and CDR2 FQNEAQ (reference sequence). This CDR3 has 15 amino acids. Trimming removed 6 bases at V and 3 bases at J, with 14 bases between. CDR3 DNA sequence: TGTGCCAGCAGTTCCCCGACAGACTCTAATGAAAAACTGTTTTTT. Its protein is CASSSPTDSNEKLFF.

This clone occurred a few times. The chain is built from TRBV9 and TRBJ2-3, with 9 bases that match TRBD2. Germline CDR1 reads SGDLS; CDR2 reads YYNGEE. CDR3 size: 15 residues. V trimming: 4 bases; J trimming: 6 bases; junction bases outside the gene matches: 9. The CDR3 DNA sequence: TGTGCCAGCAGCAGACTAGCGGAGCTCAGGGATACGCAGTATTTT. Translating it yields CASSRLAELRDTQYF.

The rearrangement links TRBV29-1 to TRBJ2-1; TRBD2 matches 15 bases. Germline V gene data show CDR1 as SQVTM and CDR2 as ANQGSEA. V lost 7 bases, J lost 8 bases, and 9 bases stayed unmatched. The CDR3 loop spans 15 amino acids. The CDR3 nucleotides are TGCAGCGGCACGGGACTAGCGGGGGGACGGGATGAGCAGTTCTTC. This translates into CSGTGLAGGRDEQFF.

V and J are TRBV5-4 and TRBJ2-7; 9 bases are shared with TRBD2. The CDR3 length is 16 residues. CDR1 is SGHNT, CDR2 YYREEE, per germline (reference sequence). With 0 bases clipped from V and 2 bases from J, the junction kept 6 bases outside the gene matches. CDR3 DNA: TGTGCCAGCAGCTTGGCGAGCGGGAGGATCACCTACGAGCAGTACTTC. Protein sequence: CASSLASGRITYEQYF.

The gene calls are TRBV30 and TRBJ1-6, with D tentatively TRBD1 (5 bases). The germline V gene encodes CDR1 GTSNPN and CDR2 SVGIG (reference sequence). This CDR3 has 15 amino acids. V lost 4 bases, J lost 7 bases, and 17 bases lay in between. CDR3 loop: CAWTGQDLVNSPLHF. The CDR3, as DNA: TGTGCCTGGACAGGGCAGGATTTGGTGAATTCACCCCTCCACTTT. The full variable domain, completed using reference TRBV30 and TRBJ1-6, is SQTIHQWPATLVQPVGSPLSLECTVEGTSNPNLYWYRQAAGRGLQLLFYSVGIGQISSEVPQNLSASRPQDRQFILSSKKLLLSDSGFYLCAWTGQDLVNSPLHFGNGTRLTVT.

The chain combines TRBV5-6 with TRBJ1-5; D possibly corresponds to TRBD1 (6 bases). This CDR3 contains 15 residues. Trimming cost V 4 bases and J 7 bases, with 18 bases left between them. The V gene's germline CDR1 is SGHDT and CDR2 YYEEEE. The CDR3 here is CASSPAPGVGQPQHF. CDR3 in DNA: TGTGCCAGCAGCCCGGCCCCAGGGGTTGGACAGCCCCAGCATTTT.

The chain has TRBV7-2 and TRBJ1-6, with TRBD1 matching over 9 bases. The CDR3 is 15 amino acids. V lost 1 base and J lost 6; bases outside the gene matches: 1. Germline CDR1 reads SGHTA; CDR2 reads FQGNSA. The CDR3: CASSLGGQGNSPLHF. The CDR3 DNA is TGTGCCAGCAGCTTAGGGGGACAGGGTAATTCACCCCTCCACTTT.

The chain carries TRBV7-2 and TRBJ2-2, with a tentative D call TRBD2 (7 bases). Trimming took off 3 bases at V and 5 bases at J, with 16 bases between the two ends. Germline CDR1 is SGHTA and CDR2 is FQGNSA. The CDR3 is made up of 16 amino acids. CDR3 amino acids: CASSLAPGGRTGELFF. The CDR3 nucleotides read TGTGCCAGCAGCTTGGCGCCCGGGGGGCGGACCGGGGAGCTGTTTTTT.

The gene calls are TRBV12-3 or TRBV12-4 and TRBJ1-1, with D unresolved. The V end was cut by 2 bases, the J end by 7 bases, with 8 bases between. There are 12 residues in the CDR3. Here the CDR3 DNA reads TGTGCCAGCAGTTTATCGGGAATTGAAGCTTTCTTT. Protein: CASSLSGIEAFF.

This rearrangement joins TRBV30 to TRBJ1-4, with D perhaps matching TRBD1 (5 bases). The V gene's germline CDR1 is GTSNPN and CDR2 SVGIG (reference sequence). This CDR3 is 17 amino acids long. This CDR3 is CATGAFGTGATNEKLFF. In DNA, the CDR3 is TGTGCAACTGGAGCTTTCGGGACGGGGGCAACTAATGAAAAACTGTTTTTT.

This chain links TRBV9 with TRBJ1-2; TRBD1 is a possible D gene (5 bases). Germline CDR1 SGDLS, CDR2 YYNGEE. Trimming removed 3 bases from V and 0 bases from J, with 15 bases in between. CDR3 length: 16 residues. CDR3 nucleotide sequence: TGTGCCAGCAGCGCGGTACATCCAGGGCCTAACTATGGCTACACCTTC. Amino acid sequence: CASSAVHPGPNYGYTF.

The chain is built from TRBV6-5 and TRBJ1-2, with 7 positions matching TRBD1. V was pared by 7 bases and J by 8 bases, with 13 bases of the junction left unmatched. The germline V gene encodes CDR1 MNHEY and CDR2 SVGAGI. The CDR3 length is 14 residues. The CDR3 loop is CASKKTGYFGGYTF. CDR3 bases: TGTGCCAGCAAGAAGACAGGGTACTTTGGGGGCTACACCTTC.

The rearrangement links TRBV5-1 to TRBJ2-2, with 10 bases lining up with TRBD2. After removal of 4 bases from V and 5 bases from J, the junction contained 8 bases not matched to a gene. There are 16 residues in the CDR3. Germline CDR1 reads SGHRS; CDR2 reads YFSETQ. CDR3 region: CASSRVAGGRTGELFF. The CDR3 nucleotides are TGCGCCAGCAGCCGCGTAGCGGGAGGCAGAACCGGGGAGCTGTTTTTT. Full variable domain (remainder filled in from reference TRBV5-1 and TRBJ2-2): KAGVTQTPRYLIKTRGQQVTLSCSPISGHRSVSWYQQTPGQGLQFLFEYFSETQRNKGNFPGRFSGRQFSNSRSEMNVSTLELGDSALYLCASSRVAGGRTGELFFGEGSRLTVL.

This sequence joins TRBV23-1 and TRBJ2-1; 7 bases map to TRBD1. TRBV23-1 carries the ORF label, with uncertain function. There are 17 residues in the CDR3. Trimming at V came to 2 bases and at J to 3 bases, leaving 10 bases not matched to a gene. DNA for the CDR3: TGCGCCAGCAGTCAAGTCTTCGGGGCAGGGGGCTACAATGAGCAGTTCTTC. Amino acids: CASSQVFGAGGYNEQFF.

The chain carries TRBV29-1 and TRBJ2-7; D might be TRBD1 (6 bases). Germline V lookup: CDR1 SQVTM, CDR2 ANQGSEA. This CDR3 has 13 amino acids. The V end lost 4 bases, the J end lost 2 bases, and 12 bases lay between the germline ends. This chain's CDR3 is CSVVRGFTYEQYF. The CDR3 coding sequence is TGCAGCGTTGTCAGGGGCTTTACCTACGAGCAGTACTTC.